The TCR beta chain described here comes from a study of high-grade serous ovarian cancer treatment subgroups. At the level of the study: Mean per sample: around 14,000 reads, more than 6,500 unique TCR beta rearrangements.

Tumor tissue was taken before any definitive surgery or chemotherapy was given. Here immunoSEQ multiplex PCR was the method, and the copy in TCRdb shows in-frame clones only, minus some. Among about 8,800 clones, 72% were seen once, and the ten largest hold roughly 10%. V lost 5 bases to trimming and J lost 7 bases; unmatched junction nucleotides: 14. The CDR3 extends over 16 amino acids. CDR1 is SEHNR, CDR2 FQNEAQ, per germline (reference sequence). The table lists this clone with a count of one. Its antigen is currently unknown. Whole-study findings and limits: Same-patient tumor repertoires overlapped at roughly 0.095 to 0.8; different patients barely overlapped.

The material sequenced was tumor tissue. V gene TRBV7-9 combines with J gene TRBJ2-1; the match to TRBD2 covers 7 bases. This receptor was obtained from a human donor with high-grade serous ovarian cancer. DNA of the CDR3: TGTGCCAGCAGCCCTAGTGGACTAGTTCATGGTAATGAGCAGTTCTTC. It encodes CASSPSGLVHGNEQFF. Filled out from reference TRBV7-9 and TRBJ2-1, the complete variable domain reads DTGVSQNPRHKITKRGQNVTFRCDPISEHNRLYWYRQTLGQGPEFLTYFQNEAQLEKSRLLSDRFSAERPKGSFSTLEIQRTEQGDSAMYLCASSPSGLVHGNEQFFGPGTRLTVL.